This T cell receptor beta chain is from a study of PD-L1 blockade in urothelial cancer. About the research overall: Atezolizumab at 1,200 mg intravenously every 3 weeks was started by patients in 2014. Prior regimens of chemotherapy numbered 0 to 3 per patient.

Sequencing used immunoSEQ multiplex PCR; TCRdb keeps in-frame clones, though not all of them. The sample comprises under 40,000 clones, roughly 80% of which are singletons, and about 6.8% rests with the top ten. This clone appeared once. The antigen remains undetermined. The CDR3 extends over 13 amino acids. Looked up from germline, CDR1 is SEHNR and CDR2 is FQNEAQ (reference sequence). V was pared by 8 bases and J by 4 bases, with 7 bases of the junction left unmatched. The sample's time point: pretreatment peripheral blood. Overall study findings and caveats: A pretreatment blood TCR clonality that fell below the median predicted better progression-free and overall survival.

The sample was PBMCs, taken around atezolizumab (anti-PD-L1) treatment. V and J are TRBV7-9 and TRBJ1-2; 7 bases agree with TRBD1. This receptor was obtained from a man between 60 and 75 years old with urothelial cancer. CDR3 nucleotides: TGTGCCAGCTTGATAGGGGGCACCTATGGCTACACCTTC. This sequence encodes CASLIGGTYGYTF.